These T cell receptor beta chains were read from a single sample in a study of blood T cell repertoires in COVID-19. This table comes from immunoSEQ multiplex PCR, and its TCRdb copy is limited to in-frame clones, with some not included. The sample yields 240,000 or so clones, more than 70% seen once. The sample was PBMCs or T cells enriched from blood (not recorded which). The receptors here all came from a woman between 45 and 65 years old who had recovered from COVID-19. Both conserved end residues are part of each CDR3. A D gene is named only where the DNA matches it firmly. Clone size appears in some rows only: once, few, many, or a class for an expanded clone.

V gene	J gene	D gene	clone size	CDR3 DNA	CDR3 protein
TRBV27	TRBJ1-5	-	-	TGTGCCAGCAGACAGGGACGGTGGCGCAATCAGCCCCAGCATTTT	CASRQGRWRNQPQHF
TRBV19	TRBJ1-5	-	-	TGTGCCAGTAGTATAGTGGGGCAGCTAGATCAGCCCCAGCATTTT	CASSIVGQLDQPQHF
TRBV7-2	TRBJ1-2	-	-	TGTGCCAGCAGCCTAGGAGGTAACTATGGCTACACCTTC	CASSLGGNYGYTF
TRBV3-1/TRBV3-2	TRBJ2-5	-	once	TGTGCCAGCAGCCAAGATGTTGGGGGGTTCCAAGAGACCCAGTACTTC	CASSQDVGGFQETQYF
TRBV2	TRBJ2-7	TRBD2	-	TGTGCCAGCACTCTACAAAGACTAGCGGGTAGTAACGAGCAGTACTTC	CASTLQRLAGSNEQYF
TRBV27	TRBJ1-5	TRBD1	-	TGTGCCAGCAGTTCCTTGACAGGAGGGGGCCAGCCCCAGCATTTT	CASSSLTGGGQPQHF
TRBV10-3	TRBJ1-6	-	-	TGTGCCATCATGGGCGAGGGTAATTCACCCCTCCACTTT	CAIMGEGNSPLHF
TRBV5-4	TRBJ2-7	TRBD1	-	TGTGCCAGCAGCTTGACCCAGGGGGCCGTCTACGAGCAGTACTTC	CASSLTQGAVYEQYF
TRBV7-9	TRBJ2-6	-	-	TGTGCCAGCCGGTGGGGGGCTGGGGCCAACGTCCTGACTTTC	CASRWGAGANVLTF
TRBV7-2	TRBJ1-2	-	-	TGTGCCAGCAGCTTAAAGGTGGGCGAGAGCTATGGCTACACCTTC	CASSLKVGESYGYTF
TRBV15	TRBJ1-5	-	few	TGTGCCACCAGCATCAATAGCAATCAGCCCCAGCATTTT	CATSINSNQPQHF
TRBV30	TRBJ2-1	-	-	TGTGCCTGGAGTGCGGGCGGGAACTACAATGAGCAGTTCTTC	CAWSAGGNYNEQFF